This is a list of T cell receptor beta chains from one sample in a study of T cell responses to AZD1222 COVID-19 vaccine. Libraries were prepared by immunoSEQ multiplex PCR; TCRdb keeps only in-frame clonotypes and omits some of them. Of 100,000 to 150,000 clones in the sample, approximately 82% are singletons; the top ten hold about 28%. Here the sequenced sample was peripheral blood, taken 28 days after the second AZD1222 dose. The origin of the receptors is an adult who received the AZD1222 COVID-19 vaccine. The CDR3 runs from the conserved cysteine through the conserved F or W. The D gene is left open where the match is weak. The size entry is marked missing in some rows and otherwise reads once, few, many or a size class.

j_gene: TRBJ1-1; d_gene: TRBD1; abundance: few; v_gene: TRBV28; CDR3nt: TGTGCCAGCAGCTGGACAGGGCTGAACACTGAAGCTTTCTTT; CDR3aa: CASSWTGLNTEAFF
j_gene: TRBJ1-5; d_gene: -; abundance: -; v_gene: TRBV5-1; CDR3nt: TGCGCCAGCAGCTTGGATCACGGGGGCAATCAGCCCCAGCATTTT; CDR3aa: CASSLDHGGNQPQHF
j_gene: TRBJ1-2; d_gene: -; abundance: -; v_gene: TRBV18; CDR3nt: TGTGCCAGCTCACCCTATGAGGGAACCGGTGGCTACACCTTC; CDR3aa: CASSPYEGTGGYTF
j_gene: TRBJ1-5; d_gene: -; abundance: -; v_gene: TRBV7-8; CDR3nt: TGTGCCAGCAGCTCGCAACACGGGAATCAGCCCCAGCATTTT; CDR3aa: CASSSQHGNQPQHF
j_gene: TRBJ1-6; d_gene: -; abundance: -; v_gene: TRBV7-2; CDR3nt: TGTGCCAGCAGCCCCGGGGTCGGATTTAATTCACCCCTCCACTTT; CDR3aa: CASSPGVGFNSPLHF
j_gene: TRBJ2-7; d_gene: -; abundance: -; v_gene: TRBV30; CDR3nt: TGTGCCTGGAGAGAGGGCAGGTCGAAACCCTACGAGCAGTACTTC; CDR3aa: CAWREGRSKPYEQYF
j_gene: TRBJ1-1; d_gene: -; abundance: -; v_gene: TRBV11-2; CDR3nt: TGTGCCAGCAGCTTAGTGATGAACACTGAAGCTTTCTTT; CDR3aa: CASSLVMNTEAFF
j_gene: TRBJ2-1; d_gene: TRBD1; abundance: -; v_gene: TRBV10-1; CDR3nt: TGCGCCAGCGGGACAGACCCCAATGAGCAGTTCTTC; CDR3aa: CASGTDPNEQFF
j_gene: TRBJ2-3; d_gene: -; abundance: -; v_gene: TRBV28; CDR3nt: TGTGCCAGCATCCAGGCCCGGAGAACAGGATTGAGAGATACGCAGTATTTT; CDR3aa: CASIQARRTGLRDTQYF
j_gene: TRBJ2-7; d_gene: -; abundance: -; v_gene: TRBV5-1; CDR3nt: TGCGCCAGCAGCTTGGGACTAGGGGGCTACGAGCAGTACTTC; CDR3aa: CASSLGLGGYEQYF
j_gene: TRBJ2-2; d_gene: -; abundance: -; v_gene: TRBV28; CDR3nt: TGTGCCAGCACCCTTGGGGCTAGGACCGGGGAGCTGTTTTTT; CDR3aa: CASTLGARTGELFF
j_gene: TRBJ2-6; d_gene: -; abundance: -; v_gene: TRBV5-1; CDR3nt: TGCGCCAGCAGCCCGACAGGCAGCTCTGGGGCCAACGTCCTGACTTTC; CDR3aa: CASSPTGSSGANVLTF
j_gene: TRBJ1-2; d_gene: -; abundance: few; v_gene: TRBV28; CDR3nt: TGTGCCAGCAGTTGGACTATTAACTATGGCTACACCTTC; CDR3aa: CASSWTINYGYTF
j_gene: TRBJ1-6; d_gene: -; abundance: -; v_gene: TRBV2; CDR3nt: TGTGCCAGCTCGGGGGGCGCGAGTAATTCACCCCTCCACTTT; CDR3aa: CASSGGASNSPLHF
j_gene: TRBJ2-3; d_gene: TRBD2; abundance: few; v_gene: TRBV19; CDR3nt: TGTGCCAGTAGTATCTTGTGGCTAGCGGGGGGCCAGGGAGATACGCAGTATTTT; CDR3aa: CASSILWLAGGQGDTQYF
j_gene: TRBJ1-1; d_gene: TRBD1; abundance: -; v_gene: TRBV3-1/TRBV3-2; CDR3nt: TGTGCCAGCAGCAACACAGGGGGACGGACTGAAGCTTTCTTT; CDR3aa: CASSNTGGRTEAFF
j_gene: TRBJ1-6; d_gene: -; abundance: -; v_gene: TRBV7-2; CDR3nt: TGTGCCAGCAGCTCCGGCGGGAGGGTGGATTCACCCCTCCACTTT; CDR3aa: CASSSGGRVDSPLHF
j_gene: TRBJ1-2; d_gene: TRBD1; abundance: -; v_gene: TRBV24-1; CDR3nt: TGTGCCACCAGTGATTCCACAGGGGGAGGATACACCTTC; CDR3aa: CATSDSTGGGYTF
j_gene: TRBJ2-3; d_gene: -; abundance: -; v_gene: TRBV7-2; CDR3nt: TGTGCCAGCAGCTCCCGGCACAGGTACACAGATACGCAGTATTTT; CDR3aa: CASSSRHRYTDTQYF